The 30 T cell receptor beta chains below were found in one sample sequenced in a study of cytomegalovirus exposure and HLA in healthy donors. PCR primers comprised 60 Vbeta and 13 Jbeta primers. Libraries were prepared by immunoSEQ multiplex PCR; TCRdb keeps only in-frame clonotypes and omits some of them. The sample includes roughly 120,000 clones, around three quarters seen only once; the top ten take approximately 2%. Sequencing was carried out using PBMCs. These receptors originate from a man aged 18 to 29 in good health and CMV-seronegative.

This clone was seen a few times. The chain carries TRBV7-9 and TRBJ1-4, with D maybe TRBD1 (6 bases). CDR3 length: 14 residues. The V end was cut by 5 bases, the J end by 1 base, with 8 bases between. Germline values: CDR1 SEHNR, CDR2 FQNEAQ (reference sequence). CDR3 DNA: TGTGCCAGCAGCCAAGGGGGAACTAATGAAAAACTGTTTTTT. As protein: CASSQGGTNEKLFF.

The V call is TRBV11-3, the J call TRBJ2-1, with D possibly TRBD2 on 5 matching bases. Per germline, CDR1 SGHNT and CDR2 YENEEA. The V gene lost 2 bases and the J gene lost 7 bases, with 6 bases spanning the gap. This CDR3 comprises 12 residues. The CDR3 DNA is TGTGCCAGCAGCTTAACGGGGAATGAGCAGTTCTTC. Encoded protein: CASSLTGNEQFF.

This clone was counted only a few times. V is TRBV10-3 and J is TRBJ1-2; 8 nucleotides line up with TRBD1. The CDR3 extends over 16 amino acids. Germline assignment: CDR1 ENHRY and CDR2 SYGVKD. The V segment lost 2 bases and the J segment 7 bases; nucleotides outside the gene matches: 12. The CDR3 sequence is CAISEPSRQGKSGYTF. CDR3 nucleotides: TGTGCCATCAGTGAGCCGTCCCGACAGGGGAAGAGTGGCTACACCTTC.

The chain has TRBV18 and TRBJ1-6, with 7 bases that match TRBD1. This CDR3 contains 15 residues. The ends lost 4 bases at V and 4 bases at J; junction bases unmatched: 4. Germline V gene data show CDR1 as KGHSH and CDR2 as LQKENI. CDR3 nucleotide sequence: TGTGCCAGCTCACGAGAGGGACAGTATAATTCACCCCTCCACTTT. Encoded protein: CASSREGQYNSPLHF.

The gene calls are TRBV7-2 and TRBJ1-1, with a weak D call TRBD1 (6 bases). In germline, CDR1 is SGHTA, CDR2 FQGNSA. The CDR3 extends over 16 amino acids. Deletions cut 2 bases from V and 0 bases from J, with 13 bases between. The CDR3 sequence: CASSLSQGQMNTEAFF. In nucleotides, the CDR3 is TGTGCCAGCAGCTTATCTCAGGGGCAGATGAACACTGAAGCTTTCTTT.

The genes are TRBV11-2 and TRBJ2-5; weak D call: TRBD1 (5 bases). V shed 4 bases and J shed 2 bases, with 8 bases lying between them. Germline CDR1 reads SGHAT; CDR2 reads FQNNGV. The CDR3 is made up of 13 amino acids. Here the CDR3 DNA reads TGTGCCAGCAGCTCCGACAGACAAGAGACCCAGTACTTC. Translated: CASSSDRQETQYF. The full variable domain, completed using reference TRBV11-2 and TRBJ2-5, is EAGVAQSPRYKIIEKRQSVAFWCNPISGHATLYWYQQILGQGPKLLIQFQNNGVVDDSQLPKDRFSAERLKGVDSTLKIQPAKLEDSAVYLCASSSDRQETQYFGPGTRLLVL.

This clone showed up just a few times. The rearrangement uses TRBV7-8 and TRBJ2-7, with 9 nucleotides matching TRBD1. Germline loops: CDR1 SGHVS, CDR2 FQNEAQ. V was pared by 3 bases and J by 2 bases, with 5 bases of the junction left unmatched. The CDR3 spans 15 residues. For the CDR3, the DNA is TGTGCCAGCAGCTTCGGGAGGACAGGGGCCTACGAGCAGTACGTC. Translating it yields CASSFGRTGAYEQYV.

The rearrangement joins TRBV18 to TRBJ2-7; D perhaps matches TRBD1 (5 bases). The CDR3 length is 13 residues. The germline CDR1 and CDR2 sequences are KGHSH and LQKENI. Trimming took 2 bases from V and 2 from J, leaving 7 bases between them. Here the CDR3 DNA reads TGTGCCAGCTCACCAGTACAGGCCTACGAGCAGTACGTC. Translation: CASSPVQAYEQYV.

This clone appeared once. The CDR3 sequence: CASGSAPYQETQYF. The CDR3 DNA sequence: TGTGCCAGCGGGAGCGCGCCGTACCAAGAGACCCAGTACTTC. The chain has TRBV27 and TRBJ2-5; the D gene is possibly TRBD2 (5 bases). CDR3 length equals 14 residues. The germline gives CDR1 MNHEY, CDR2 SMNVEV (reference sequence). V was trimmed by 8 bases and J by 0 bases, leaving 13 bases between them.

As for this clone: An end of the junction does not agree with germline; a read error may underlie this. The chain uses TRBV11-3 and TRBJ2-2, with D maybe TRBD1 (5 bases). Germline V CDR1 and CDR2: SGHNT, YENEEA. The CDR3 length is 15 residues. The CDR3 sequence: CASSLALGRGGELFF. The DNA of the CDR3 is TGTGCCAGCAGTTTAGCCTTGGGGCGAGGCGGGGAGCTGTTTTTT.

This clone was found once. The chain combines TRBV7-9 with TRBJ2-5; possible D gene TRBD2, 5 bases. The end of the DNA fits TRBJ2-7 better, so the J call may be wrong. Germline V gene sequence: CDR1 SEHNR, CDR2 FQNEAQ (reference sequence). This CDR3 spans 12 amino acids. CDR3 amino acids: CASSRTSYEQYF. The CDR3 coding sequence is TGTGCCAGCAGCCGCACTAGCTACGAGCAGTACTTC.

V is TRBV15 and J is TRBJ2-7; 9 bases line up with TRBD2. Germline V gene sequence: CDR1 LNHNV, CDR2 YYDKDF (reference sequence). J lost 3 bases, V lost 3 bases, and 6 bases had no gene match. CDR3 size: 15 residues. The CDR3 region has the DNA TGTGCCACCAGCAGTACCGGGACTAGCAGCTACGAGCAGTACTTC. Translated: CATSSTGTSSYEQYF.

The J gene is TRBJ2-5, the V gene TRBV18; 10 positions agree with TRBD2. J lost 3 bases, V lost 2 bases, and 0 bases had no gene match. In germline, CDR1 is KGHSH, CDR2 LQKENI. This CDR3 has 14 amino acids. The CDR3, as DNA: TGTGCCAGCTCACCAGGACTAGCGGAAGAGACCCAGTACTTC. Protein product: CASSPGLAEETQYF.

This chain connects TRBV18 to TRBJ1-5, with D possibly matching TRBD1 (6 bases). The CDR3 consists of 15 residues. Germline V gene data show CDR1 as KGHSH and CDR2 as LQKENI. V lost 3 bases and J 4 bases, leaving 13 bases between the germline ends. Here the CDR3 DNA reads TGTGCCAGCTCACCGGTAGGACAGAAAAATCAGCCCCAGCATTTT. Encoded protein: CASSPVGQKNQPQHF.

This clone was detected once. The chain links TRBV5-3 to TRBJ2-3; D possibly corresponds to TRBD2 (6 bases). TRBV5-3 is assigned to the ORF class and has an uncertain function. This CDR3 contains 16 residues. Trimming left V 6 bases short and J 0 bases short, with 17 bases between. This CDR3 reads CARIGREPSSTDTQYF. Written as DNA, the CDR3 is TGTGCCAGAATCGGGCGGGAACCCTCTAGCACAGATACGCAGTATTTT.

The chain combines TRBV11-2 with TRBJ2-3, with 8 bases aligning to TRBD2. The V gene end was trimmed by 5 bases and the J gene end by 4 bases; junction bases not matched to a gene: 11. Germline-derived CDR1 and CDR2 are SGHAT and FQNNGV. The CDR3 consists of 16 residues. In DNA form, the CDR3 reads TGTGCCAGCAGCCCACGGCTAGCGGGTTCCCCAGATACGCAGTATTTT. Its translation: CASSPRLAGSPDTQYF. Full variable domain (missing parts from reference TRBV11-2 and TRBJ2-3): EAGVAQSPRYKIIEKRQSVAFWCNPISGHATLYWYQQILGQGPKLLIQFQNNGVVDDSQLPKDRFSAERLKGVDSTLKIQPAKLEDSAVYLCASSPRLAGSPDTQYFGPGTRLTVL.

V and J are TRBV30 and TRBJ2-4; D may be TRBD2 (6 bases). The CDR3 is 12 residues long. Trimming cost V 0 bases and J 7 bases, with 7 bases left between them. Germline V gene lookup returns CDR1 GTSNPN and CDR2 SVGIG (reference sequence). DNA of the CDR3: TGTGCCTGGAGTGTACGGGGGAACATTCAGTACTTC. Amino acids: CAWSVRGNIQYF.

The chain joins TRBV25-1 to TRBJ2-5; tentative D call: TRBD1 (5 bases). CDR3 length: 16 residues. From germline, CDR1 is MGHDK and CDR2 SYGVNS. V lost 2 bases, J lost 7 bases, and 20 bases lay in between. The CDR3 DNA follows: TGTGCCAGCAGTGAAATAGGCGGAATGGGGCCAGGGACCCAGTACTTC. Translation: CASSEIGGMGPGTQYF.

V usage is TRBV6-1 and J usage is TRBJ2-7; a possible D gene is TRBD1 (6 bases). The germline CDR1 and CDR2 sequences are MNHNS and SASEGT. V was clipped by 0 bases and J by 3 bases, with 9 bases between them. The CDR3 contains 14 residues. The CDR3 protein is CASSEAVGHYEQYV. The CDR3, as DNA: TGTGCCAGCAGTGAAGCTGTGGGACACTACGAGCAGTACGTC.

This clone has more than one count but fewer than ten. The chain uses TRBV5-6 and TRBJ2-7; 9 bases fit TRBD2. The germline V gene encodes CDR1 SGHDT and CDR2 YYEEEE. Trimming took 6 bases from V and 1 from J; bases not matched to a gene: 5. CDR3 length: 14 residues. The CDR3 sequence is CASTKAGGSYEQYV. The DNA for the CDR3 is TGTGCCAGCACCAAAGCGGGAGGATCCTACGAGCAGTACGTC.

The CDR3 DNA is TGTGCCAGCAGTTACTACCCGGAATCCAGGTACGAGCAGTACTTC. As protein: CASSYYPESRYEQYF. The genes are TRBV6-5 and TRBJ2-7; D is unclear. Trimming cost V 1 base and J 4 bases, with 14 bases left between them. The CDR3 consists of 15 residues. CDR1 is MNHEY and CDR2 is SVGAGI in the germline V gene.

The chain carries TRBV6-1 and TRBJ1-2; a possible D gene is TRBD1 (5 bases). This CDR3 has 13 residues. Trimming took 0 bases from V and 5 from J, leaving 7 bases between them. CDR1 is MNHNS and CDR2 is SASEGT in the germline V gene. This CDR3 reads CASSEAAGYGYTF. CDR3 nucleotide sequence: TGTGCCAGCAGTGAAGCGGCAGGGTATGGCTACACCTTC.

With regard to this clone: Germline and junction disagree at one end, which may indicate a read error. The chain uses TRBV25-1 and TRBJ1-2; 8 bases line up with TRBD1. Germline lookup yields CDR1 MGHDK and CDR2 SYGVNS. The CDR3 spans 15 residues. CDR3 in amino acids: CASSDQRQGLGGHTF. The CDR3 bases are TGTGCCAGCAGTGATCAGAGACAGGGGCTAGGTGGCCACACCTTC.

The V and J genes are TRBV11-2 and TRBJ2-3, with TRBD2 as a possible D gene (6 bases). CDR1 and CDR2 from the germline V gene are SGHAT and FQNNGV. Deletions cut 5 bases from V and 6 bases from J, with 12 bases between. There are 13 residues in the CDR3. The CDR3 reads CASSPKRVDTQYF. For the CDR3, the DNA is TGTGCCAGCAGCCCCAAGCGGGTGGATACGCAGTATTTT.

A note on this clone: Other DNA sequences within the sample encode an identical CDR3. The V and J genes are TRBV5-4 and TRBJ1-4; possibly TRBD1 for D (6 bases). The V and J ends lost 4 bases and 3 bases respectively, with 13 bases between them. From germline, CDR1 is SGHNT and CDR2 YYREEE (reference sequence). This CDR3 has 15 residues. This CDR3 reads CASSRGGVSNEKLFF. CDR3 DNA sequence: TGTGCCAGCAGCCGGGGGGGCGTTTCTAATGAAAAACTGTTTTTT.

The chain has TRBV7-2 and TRBJ2-5; 8 positions agree with TRBD2. The CDR3 spans 13 residues. Germline V lookup: CDR1 SGHTA, CDR2 FQGNSA. Trimming cost V 6 bases and J 9 bases; bases outside gene matches: 9. This CDR3 is CASRPDSGNPQYF. The DNA for the CDR3 is TGTGCCAGCAGACCCGATAGCGGGAACCCCCAGTACTTC.

This clone was detected once. At the DNA level, this CDR3 is encoded by other sequences in the same sample as well. Written as DNA, the CDR3 is TGTGCCAGCAGCCCCGGGACAGGGACGTACGAGCAGTACTTC. Residues: CASSPGTGTYEQYF. V gene TRBV5-4 combines with J gene TRBJ2-7; 9 bases match TRBD1. After removal of 4 bases from V and 4 bases from J, the junction contained 6 bases not matched to a gene. There are 14 residues in the CDR3. Germline assignment: CDR1 SGHNT and CDR2 YYREEE (reference sequence).

The rearrangement uses TRBV6-5 and TRBJ2-7, with D tentatively TRBD2 (6 bases). With 0 bases removed from V and 6 bases from J, the gap between germline ends came to 15 bases. Germline CDR1 reads MNHEY; CDR2 reads SVGAGI. The CDR3 length is 15 residues. The CDR3 DNA sequence: TGTGCCAGCAGTTACTCGACGGGAACTAGCCGCGAGCAGTACTTC. Encoded protein: CASSYSTGTSREQYF.

J is TRBJ1-6 and V is TRBV4-2, with D perhaps TRBD1 (5 bases). The V end lost 4 bases, the J end lost 8 bases, and 9 bases lay between the germline ends. The germline CDR1 and CDR2 sequences are LGHNA and YNFKEQ. The CDR3 runs 13 residues. Written as DNA, the CDR3 is TGTGCCAGCAGCCTTCGGGGGGATTCACCCCTCCACTTT. This encodes CASSLRGDSPLHF.

The genes are TRBV19 and TRBJ1-5; 7 bases are shared with TRBD1. Germline V lookup: CDR1 LNHDA, CDR2 SQIVND (reference sequence). J gave up 2 bases and V 8 bases, and 6 bases lay outside the gene matches. The CDR3 has 14 amino acids. The CDR3 region has the DNA TGTGCCAGTTCAACCGGGACAGGCAATCAGCCCCAGCATTTT. Translating it yields CASSTGTGNQPQHF.